In this sample, the clone carrying this T cell receptor beta chain turned up a few times. Antigen: not known. The data were taken from a study of blood T cells in healthy people across ages. General study findings and limits: When set beside aged donors, long-lived donors presented more naive CD4+ cells and higher diversity. Expanded clonotype shifts may have been confounded, as the donors had an unknown CMV status.

This CDR3 comprises 13 residues. The germline gives CDR1 DFQATT, CDR2 SNEGSKA (reference sequence). The V end lost 3 bases, the J end lost 0 bases, and 8 bases lay between the germline ends. For the second PCR, which ran for about 6 to 12 cycles, a sample-barcoded 5' primer and a J-beta primer mix were used. A template-switch adaptor that had 12 random nucleotides put a tag on each cDNA molecule. In TCRdb, the 5' RACE reads were re-called with MiXCR into one record per CDR3 protein. The table lists nearly 800,000 distinct CDR3 sequences, 20% to 25% of them singletons. The data were also submitted as part of a second study, on T cells of mothers and their children. As that report states: The output of TCR recombination is shaped by thymic selection similarly in related and unrelated pairs.

The TCR originated in a boy aged 5 to 17 in good health. V gene TRBV20-1 combines with J gene TRBJ1-1; D is unresolved. Specimen: blood. The CDR3 spells CSARHDVNTEAFF. The CDR3 DNA reads TGCAGTGCTAGGCACGATGTGAACACTGAAGCTTTCTTT.